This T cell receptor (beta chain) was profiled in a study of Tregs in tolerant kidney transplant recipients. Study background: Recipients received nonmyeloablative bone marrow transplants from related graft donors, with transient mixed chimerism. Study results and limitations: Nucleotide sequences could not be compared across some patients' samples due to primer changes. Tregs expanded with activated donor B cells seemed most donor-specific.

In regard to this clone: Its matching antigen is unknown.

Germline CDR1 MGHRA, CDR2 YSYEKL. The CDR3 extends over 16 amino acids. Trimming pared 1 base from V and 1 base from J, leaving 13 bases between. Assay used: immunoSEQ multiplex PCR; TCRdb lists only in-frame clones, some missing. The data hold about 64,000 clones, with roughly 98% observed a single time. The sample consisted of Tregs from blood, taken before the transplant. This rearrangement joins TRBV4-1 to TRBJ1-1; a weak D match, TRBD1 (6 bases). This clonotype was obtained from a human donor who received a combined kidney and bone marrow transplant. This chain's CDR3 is CASSQATRGRNTEAFF. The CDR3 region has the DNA TGCGCCAGCAGCCAAGCCACCAGGGGCAGGAACACTGAAGCTTTCTTT.